Listed below are T cell receptor beta chains from one sample, sequenced in a study of blood T cell repertoires in COVID-19. Data came from immunoSEQ multiplex PCR; TCRdb stores just in-frame clones and leaves some out. The sample shows nearly 200,000 clones, roughly 84% of them seen only once. The source material was peripheral blood. Every receptor here comes from a woman in her 40s who had recovered from COVID-19. The CDR3 runs from the conserved cysteine through the conserved F or W. A D gene is named only where the DNA matches it firmly. Some rows mark clone size as missing; the rest say once, few, many or name a class of expanded clone.

>TRBV19|TRBJ1-2|.|.
TGTGCCAGTACGACCGTCGGGGGGCGAAACTATGGCTACACCTTC
CASTTVGGRNYGYTF
>TRBV3-1/TRBV3-2|TRBJ1-2|.|TRBD1
TGTGCCAGCACCCCAGGGACAGGGGGCTTCTATGGCTACACCTTC
CASTPGTGGFYGYTF
>TRBV6-6|TRBJ2-5|.|.
TGTGCCAGCAGTTACGCGAGATTTCGACAAGAGACCCAGTACTTC
CASSYARFRQETQYF
>TRBV2|TRBJ2-1|few|TRBD2
TGTGCCACCCGACTAGCGGGAGGGCCCAATGAGCAGTTCTTC
CATRLAGGPNEQFF
>TRBV20-1|TRBJ1-1|.|.
TGCAGTGCTAGTGGGCAGGGTAACACTGAAGCTTTCTTT
CSASGQGNTEAFF
>TRBV18|TRBJ2-7|once|TRBD1
TGTGCCAGCTCATACTCTGGGACAGGGCGGTACGAGCAGTACTTC
CASSYSGTGRYEQYF
>TRBV5-4|TRBJ2-7|.|TRBD2
TGTGCCAGCAGCTTCGCTAGCGGGCCTGCCTACGAGCAGTACTTC
CASSFASGPAYEQYF
>TRBV30|TRBJ1-2|.|TRBD1
TGTGCCTGGAACGGACAGGGCAAAGGCTACACCTTC
CAWNGQGKGYTF
>TRBV6-2/TRBV6-3|TRBJ1-5|.|TRBD1
TGTGCCAGCAGCCCCAGACAGGGAAGCAATCAGCCCCAGCATTTT
CASSPRQGSNQPQHF
>TRBV3-1/TRBV3-2|TRBJ1-1|few|.
TGTGCCAGCAGCCAGATGTGGGGGAGGAACGATCCGAGCACTGAAGCTTTCTTT
CASSQMWGRNDPSTEAFF
>TRBV21-1|TRBJ1-2|.|.
TGTGCCAGCAGCGGGGGTCCGTCGGTCCCTCGACAGGGTGACGGCTACACCTTC
CASSGGPSVPRQGDGYTF
>TRBV6-5|TRBJ1-2|.|.
TGTGCCAGCAGTTATGGGGCTGGTAGCTATGGCTACACCTTC
CASSYGAGSYGYTF
>TRBV20-1|TRBJ1-2|.|.
TGCAGTGCTAGTCCCGCCGATATCGTTGTGGGTTCGGGTGGCTACACCTTC
CSASPADIVVGSGGYTF
>TRBV30|TRBJ1-5|.|.
TGTGCCTGGAGCAGGGAGGACAATCAGCCCCAGCATTTT
CAWSREDNQPQHF
>TRBV9|TRBJ2-3|.|TRBD1
TGTGCCAGCAGCGTCCAGGGGGCGCTCGGCGATACGCAGTATTTT
CASSVQGALGDTQYF
>TRBV20-1|TRBJ2-7|once|.
TGCAGTGCCCCACTAATCTACGAGCAGTACTTC
CSAPLIYEQYF
>TRBV12-3/TRBV12-4|TRBJ2-7|.|.
TGTGCCAGCAGTTTGTCGTCTTCCCACGAGCAGTACTTC
CASSLSSSHEQYF
>TRBV6-5|TRBJ2-3|.|TRBD2
TGTGCCAGCAGTTACTGGGGCGGGAGTACAGATACGCAGTATTTT
CASSYWGGSTDTQYF
>TRBV6-6|TRBJ2-2|.|TRBD1
TGTGCCAGCAGTATCGACAGGGCCACCGGGGAGCTGTTTTTT
CASSIDRATGELFF
>TRBV3-1/TRBV3-2|TRBJ1-2|.|.
TGTGCCAGCAGCCAAGATAGGGGGGGGAACTATGGCTACACCTTC
CASSQDRGGNYGYTF
>TRBV5-1|TRBJ2-3|few|.
TGCGCCAGCAGCTTGGCAGCCGCGGTCGGCACAGATACGCAGTATTTT
CASSLAAAVGTDTQYF
>TRBV4-3|TRBJ1-1|.|.
TGCGCCAGCAGCCAAGAGGGCGGGGCTGAAGCTTTCTTT
CASSQEGGAEAFF
>TRBV19|TRBJ2-2|.|.
TGTGCCAGTAGTCGCGGGACGAACACCGGGGAGCTGTTTTTT
CASSRGTNTGELFF
>TRBV24-1|TRBJ2-2|.|.
TGTGCCACCAGTGTAATTGCCGGGGAGCTGTTTTTT
CATSVIAGELFF
>TRBV3-1/TRBV3-2|TRBJ2-7|.|.
TGTGCCAGCTCCTTATCTACCCACGAGCAGTACTTC
CASSLSTHEQYF
>TRBV19|TRBJ2-3|.|TRBD2
TGTGCCAGTAGTATACCCCCGGGACTAGCGGGATCCCATAGTCACGCAGATACGCAGTATTTT
CASSIPPGLAGSHSHADTQYF
>TRBV6-6|TRBJ2-7|.|TRBD1
TGTGCCAGCAGGATCGGACAGGGCTACGAGCAGTACTTC
CASRIGQGYEQYF
>TRBV6-6|TRBJ2-2|.|.
TGTGCCAGCAGTTCCGGACATAAAACCGGGGAGCTGTTTTTT
CASSSGHKTGELFF
>TRBV5-4|TRBJ1-2|.|TRBD1
TGTGCCAGCAGCTTGGACACAGGGGGCGACTATGGCTACACCTTC
CASSLDTGGDYGYTF
>TRBV18|TRBJ2-1|.|TRBD1
TGTGCCAGCTCAGTAGGACAGGGGTACAGGGAGAATGAGCAGTTCTTC
CASSVGQGYRENEQFF
>TRBV3-1/TRBV3-2|TRBJ2-7|.|.
TGTGCCAGCAGGACCCAGGGGGGATCCGAGCAGTACTTC
CASRTQGGSEQYF
>TRBV7-6|TRBJ2-1|.|.
TGTGCCAGCAGCCCCCGACTAACCTACAATGAGCAGTTCTTC
CASSPRLTYNEQFF
>TRBV27|TRBJ1-1|once|.
TGTGCCAGCAATCTAGGGGCAGGGGCGAACACTGAAGCTTTCTTT
CASNLGAGANTEAFF
>TRBV5-1|TRBJ2-7|.|TRBD1
TGCGCCAGCAGCCGGGACAGGGCCACCTACGAGCAGTACTTC
CASSRDRATYEQYF
>TRBV30|TRBJ1-1|.|.
TGTGCCTGGAGCCATACAGGGAAGAACACTGAAGCTTTCTTT
CAWSHTGKNTEAFF
>TRBV24-1|TRBJ2-1|.|.
TGTGCCACCAGTGATTCTCCCGGTGCGTCTCGCCTAAACAATGAGCAGTTCTTC
CATSDSPGASRLNNEQFF
>TRBV18|TRBJ2-2|.|TRBD1
TGTGCCAGCTCACTACGCAGGGGGTCGAACACCGGGGAGCTGTTTTTT
CASSLRRGSNTGELFF
>TRBV3-1/TRBV3-2|TRBJ2-5|.|.
TGTGCCAGCAGCCAGGGCGGGGACCACCGGGAGACCCAGTACTTC
CASSQGGDHRETQYF
>TRBV2|TRBJ2-4|.|TRBD2
TGTGCCAGCAATCCAGCGGGAGCGCGAAACATTCAGTACTTC
CASNPAGARNIQYF
>TRBV10-3|TRBJ2-1|.|TRBD1
TGTGCCATCAGTGTCGGACAGGGGACTCCGAATGAGCAGTTCTTC
CAISVGQGTPNEQFF
>TRBV2|TRBJ1-1|.|.
TGTGCCAGCAAGTGGAGGGACACTGAAGCTTTCTTT
CASKWRDTEAFF
>TRBV18|TRBJ2-5|.|TRBD1
TGTGCCAGCTCACCTGGGACAGTGGAAGAGACCCAGTACTTC
CASSPGTVEETQYF
>TRBV5-1|TRBJ2-3|.|TRBD2
TGCGCCAGCAGCAACTTAGCGGGAGGGCCTGGAGATACGCAGTATTTT
CASSNLAGGPGDTQYF
>TRBV21-1|TRBJ1-1|once|.
TGTGCCAGCAGCAAACCCAAAACAGGGGCGAACACTGAAGCTTTCTTT
CASSKPKTGANTEAFF
>TRBV19|TRBJ2-3|.|.
TGTGCCACTGGGAGGTATACGCAGTATTTT
CATGRYTQYF
>TRBV19|TRBJ2-7|.|.
TGTGCCAGTAGTACGTTAGGATCAACACGAGGGGGCTACGAGCAGTACTTC
CASSTLGSTRGGYEQYF
>TRBV5-5|TRBJ2-1|.|TRBD2
TGTGCCAGCAGCTTGAGGCTAGCGGGAGATGGTGGGAATGAGCAGTTCTTC
CASSLRLAGDGGNEQFF
>TRBV5-1|TRBJ2-7|.|TRBD1
TGCGCCAGCAGCACCGGACAGGGTGGGTTCTACGAGCAGTACTTC
CASSTGQGGFYEQYF
>TRBV18|TRBJ2-1|.|TRBD2
TGTGCCAGCTCACTCATGACTAGCGGAGACAATGAGCAGTTCTTC
CASSLMTSGDNEQFF
>TRBV11-2|TRBJ2-3|.|TRBD2
TGTGCCAGCAGCCTAGTAAGCGGGACGCTCACAGATACGCAGTATTTT
CASSLVSGTLTDTQYF
>TRBV11-3|TRBJ2-1|.|.
TGTGCCAGCAGCTTCATAGACAATGAGCAGTTCTTC
CASSFIDNEQFF
>TRBV15|TRBJ2-1|.|.
TGTGCCACCAGCCCAGGGGGGACCCTACACGAGAATGAGCAGTTCTTC
CATSPGGTLHENEQFF
>TRBV11-2|TRBJ1-2|.|.
TGTGCCAGCAGCGCAAATGGTCGGACTGACGCTAACTATGGCTACACCTTC
CASSANGRTDANYGYTF
>TRBV29-1|TRBJ2-3|.|TRBD2
TGCAGCGGGACTAGCGGGACAGATACGCAGTATTTT
CSGTSGTDTQYF
>TRBV28|TRBJ2-7|.|.
TGTGCCAGCAGTTCGGCGGCAGGGTTTCGGTACGAGCAGTACTTC
CASSSAAGFRYEQYF